Each of the 22 T cell receptor beta chains below was sequenced from the same sample in a study of blood T cell repertoires in COVID-19. Repertoires were generated with immunoSEQ multiplex PCR, while TCRdb's copy carries only in-frame clones and drops some. This table holds roughly 61,000 clones, around 85% found once. The specimen sequenced was peripheral blood. The receptor source for this set is a middle-aged man with active COVID-19.

The chain uses TRBV9 and TRBJ2-2; D gene ambiguous. This CDR3 spans 13 amino acids. V shed 0 bases and J shed 5 bases, with 5 bases lying between them. Germline V gene data show CDR1 as SGDLS and CDR2 as YYNGEE. In DNA form, the CDR3 reads TGTGCCAGCAGCGTAGCTACGACCGGGGAGCTGTTTTTT. It encodes CASSVATTGELFF.

The chain is built from TRBV29-1 and TRBJ1-2, with 8 bases fitting TRBD1. V lost 4 bases, J lost 4 bases, and 5 bases stayed unmatched. Germline V CDR1 and CDR2: SQVTM, ANQGSEA. This CDR3 comprises 13 residues. As DNA, the CDR3 is TGCAGCGTTGTAGGAGGACAGGGCTATGGCTACACCTTC. This encodes CSVVGGQGYGYTF. The full variable domain, completed using reference TRBV29-1 and TRBJ1-2, is SAVISQKPSRDICQRGTSLTIQCQVDSQVTMMFWYRQQPGQSLTLIATANQGSEATYESGFVIDKFPISRPNLTFSTLTVSNMSPEDSSIYLCSVVGGQGYGYTFGSGTRLTVV.

This clone was seen only once. An end of the junction differs from the germline gene, which may be a read error. CDR3 region: CASSRGVYTTNAGELFF. CDR3 DNA: TGTGCCAGCAGCCGCGGCGTCTACACGACGAACGCCGGGGAGCTGTTTTTT. The rearrangement uses TRBV11-2 and TRBJ2-2; unclear D gene. Germline V CDR1 and CDR2: SGHAT, FQNNGV. This CDR3 is built from 17 residues. Drawing the rest from reference TRBV11-2 and TRBJ2-2, the complete variable domain is EAGVAQSPRYKIIEKRQSVAFWCNPISGHATLYWYQQILGQGPKLLIQFQNNGVVDDSQLPKDRFSAERLKGVDSTLKIQPAKLEDSAVYLCASSRGVYTTNAGELFFGEGSRLTVL.

The chain recombines TRBV6-1 with TRBJ2-7; D might be TRBD1 (6 bases). The germline V gene encodes CDR1 MNHNS and CDR2 SASEGT. CDR3 size: 17 residues. Trimming cost V 2 bases and J 5 bases, with 22 bases left between them. The CDR3, as DNA: TGTGCCAGCAGTGAATATGGGCAGGGGCTGTCGTTTGACGAGCAGTACTTC. Its translation is CASSEYGQGLSFDEQYF.

This clone was seen just once. This chain connects TRBV19 to TRBJ2-5, with no clear D. The CDR3 spans 13 residues. Trimming pared 8 bases from V and 1 base from J, leaving 11 bases between. Looked up from germline, CDR1 is LNHDA and CDR2 is SQIVND (reference sequence). The CDR3 is CASQRGSQETQYF. CDR3 nucleotides: TGTGCCAGTCAAAGAGGCAGCCAAGAGACCCAGTACTTC. Variable domain in full (rest from reference TRBV19 and TRBJ2-5): DGGITQSPKYLFRKEGQNVTLSCEQNLNHDAMYWYRQDPGQGLRLIYYSQIVNDFQKGDIAEGYSVSREKKESFPLTVTSAQKNPTAFYLCASQRGSQETQYFGPGTRLLVL.

This chain connects TRBV30 to TRBJ1-1, with D hard to call. The CDR3 has 14 amino acids. Looked up from germline, CDR1 is GTSNPN and CDR2 is SVGIG (reference sequence). Trimming shortened V by 3 bases and J by 0 bases, and 11 bases separated the two germline ends. CDR3 nucleotides: TGTGCCTGGAGCCGGGGTAACATGAACACTGAAGCTTTCTTT. Amino acids: CAWSRGNMNTEAFF.

This chain uses TRBV15 with TRBJ2-3; 7 bases map to TRBD1. Germline CDR1 LNHNV, CDR2 YYDKDF (reference sequence). CDR3 length equals 14 residues. The V gene end was trimmed by 5 bases and the J gene end by 3 bases; junction bases not matched to a gene: 5. CDR3 bases: TGTGCCACCAGCTCCGGGACAGCGACAGATACGCAGTATTTT. Translating it yields CATSSGTATDTQYF.

The chain couples TRBV9 to TRBJ2-1, with 11 bases identical to TRBD2. The CDR3 runs 20 residues. V dropped 4 bases and J dropped 4; count of bases not matched to a gene: 19. CDR1 is SGDLS and CDR2 is YYNGEE in the germline V gene. CDR3 sequence reads: CASSYWGTSGSLPYYNEQFF. The CDR3 DNA follows: TGTGCCAGCAGCTATTGGGGGACTAGCGGCAGCCTCCCGTATTACAATGAGCAGTTCTTC.

The V call is TRBV7-9, the J call TRBJ2-7, with 7 positions matching TRBD2. V was clipped by 1 base and J by 6 bases; unmatched bases: 12. This CDR3 is 16 amino acids long. Germline V gene lookup returns CDR1 SEHNR and CDR2 FQNEAQ (reference sequence). This CDR3 reads CASSLVDWREISEQYF. CDR3 in DNA: TGTGCCAGCAGCTTAGTAGACTGGCGGGAGATAAGCGAGCAGTACTTC.

The chain recombines TRBV19 with TRBJ2-5; TRBD1 agrees at 10 bases. The germline V gene has CDR1 LNHDA and CDR2 SQIVND (reference sequence). There are 14 residues in the CDR3. V shed 4 bases, J shed 6 bases, and the junction held 5 bases outside the gene matches. This chain's CDR3 is CASSTGQGIKTQYF. In DNA, the CDR3 is TGTGCCAGTAGTACGGGACAGGGGATAAAGACCCAGTACTTC.

This clone is labeled as medium-sized. V usage is TRBV7-3 and J usage is TRBJ2-7; 7 bases are a match to TRBD2. There are 13 residues in the CDR3. Germline V CDR1 and CDR2: SGHTA, FQGTGA. J lost 7 bases, V lost 6 bases, and 9 bases had no gene match. In DNA, the CDR3 is TGTGCCAGCAGTCCGGACCCCGGGAGGGAGCAGTACTTC. It codes for CASSPDPGREQYF.

Ten or more counts support this clone. CDR3 DNA sequence: TGTGCCAGCACCGACCCCGGACAGAAAAATGAAAAACTGTTTTTT. As protein: CASTDPGQKNEKLFF. The chain couples TRBV6-5 to TRBJ1-4; possibly TRBD1 for D (6 bases). Trimming removed 7 bases at V and 5 bases at J, with 17 bases between. The CDR3 has 15 residues. Germline CDR1 and CDR2: MNHEY and SVGAGI.

There are a few counts of this clone. The chain recombines TRBV10-1 with TRBJ2-2; D not certain. The V end was cut by 6 bases, the J end by 0 bases, with 5 bases between. The length of the CDR3 is 13 residues. CDR1 WNHNN and CDR2 SYGVQD come from the germline V gene (reference sequence). This chain's CDR3 is CASSPANTGELFF. CDR3 nucleotide sequence: TGCGCCAGCAGCCCCGCGAACACCGGGGAGCTGTTTTTT.

This clone has only a few counts. The V call is TRBV5-1, the J call TRBJ2-7; 13 bases map to TRBD2. The CDR3 covers 15 residues. CDR1 and CDR2 (germline): SGHRS, YFSETQ. V shed 4 bases, J shed 2 bases, and the junction held 3 bases outside the gene matches. CDR3 protein: CASSRGTSGAYEQYF. The CDR3 DNA reads TGCGCCAGCAGCCGGGGGACTAGCGGGGCCTACGAGCAGTACTTC. The entire variable domain, with the rest obtained from reference TRBV5-1 and TRBJ2-7, is as follows: KAGVTQTPRYLIKTRGQQVTLSCSPISGHRSVSWYQQTPGQGLQFLFEYFSETQRNKGNFPGRFSGRQFSNSRSEMNVSTLELGDSALYLCASSRGTSGAYEQYFGPGTRLTVT.

J is TRBJ2-7 and V is TRBV4-1; 7 bases are a match to TRBD1. Trimming removed 0 bases from V and 3 bases from J; junction bases left unmatched: 8. Germline CDR1 and CDR2: MGHRA and YSYEKL. This CDR3 comprises 16 residues. The DNA for the CDR3 is TGCGCCAGCAGCCAAGATTCCCACAGGGGCGGCTACGAGCAGTACTTC. Translated, it gives CASSQDSHRGGYEQYF.

The chain has TRBV27 and TRBJ2-5, with 10 nucleotides matching TRBD1. This CDR3 contains 15 residues. J gave up 5 bases and V 5 bases, and 8 bases lay outside the gene matches. CDR1 and CDR2 (germline): MNHEY, SMNVEV (reference sequence). CDR3 coding DNA: TGTGCCAGCAGTAACGGGACAGGGGAACGGGAGACCCAGTACTTC. Amino acids: CASSNGTGERETQYF.

The chain joins TRBV2 to TRBJ2-3, with a weak D call TRBD2 (7 bases). Germline CDR1 and CDR2: SNHLY and FYNNEI. The CDR3 is 16 residues long. Trimming cost V 7 bases and J 1 base, with 18 bases left between them. CDR3 amino acids: CASIGGTQLRTDTQYF. The CDR3, as DNA: TGTGCCAGCATCGGGGGGACACAATTACGCACAGATACGCAGTATTTT.

CDR3 amino acids: CASSLQGLGAGYGYTF. In nucleotides, the CDR3 is TGTGCCAGCAGCTTACAGGGGCTCGGCGCTGGCTATGGCTACACCTTC. The chain couples TRBV7-2 to TRBJ1-2; possible D gene TRBD1, 6 bases. V was trimmed by 2 bases and J by 4 bases, leaving 17 bases between them. CDR1 SGHTA and CDR2 FQGNSA come from the germline V gene. The CDR3 has 16 amino acids.

V gene TRBV2 combines with J gene TRBJ2-1; possibly TRBD2 for D (5 bases). The germline V and J ends were trimmed by 1 base and 0 bases, with 16 bases remaining between them. The germline CDR1 and CDR2 sequences are SNHLY and FYNNEI. The CDR3 consists of 18 residues. Here the CDR3 DNA reads TGTGCCAGCAGTGAAGAAGATTCGGGGTCTAGCTCCTACAATGAGCAGTTCTTC. This gives the protein CASSEEDSGSSSYNEQFF.

The CDR3 DNA sequence: TGCAGCGTTGAAGATCTCGAACTAGCGGGCAGGACGACAGATACGCAGTATTTT. This translates into CSVEDLELAGRTTDTQYF. The chain uses TRBV29-1 and TRBJ2-3, with TRBD2 matching over 9 bases. J gave up 3 bases and V 0 bases, and 13 bases lay outside the gene matches. The CDR3 covers 18 residues. Germline loops: CDR1 SQVTM, CDR2 ANQGSEA.

This clone is a singleton in its sample. The chain is built from TRBV25-1 and TRBJ1-2; 7 nucleotides agree with TRBD1. The CDR3 extends over 15 amino acids. The ends lost 3 bases at V and 7 bases at J; junction bases unmatched: 11. The germline gives CDR1 MGHDK, CDR2 SYGVNS. The CDR3 sequence is CASSDGTDYLAGYTF. CDR3 bases: TGTGCCAGCAGTGACGGGACAGACTACCTAGCTGGCTACACCTTC.

V is TRBV28 and J is TRBJ2-3; the match to TRBD2 covers 14 bases. After removal of 4 bases from V and 1 base from J, the junction contained 13 bases not matched to a gene. CDR3 size: 20 residues. The V gene's germline CDR1 is MDHEN and CDR2 SYDVKM. CDR3: CASSSPSPPGLAGGTDTQYF. CDR3 coding DNA: TGTGCCAGCAGTTCACCCTCCCCCCCGGGACTAGCGGGAGGCACAGATACGCAGTATTTT.